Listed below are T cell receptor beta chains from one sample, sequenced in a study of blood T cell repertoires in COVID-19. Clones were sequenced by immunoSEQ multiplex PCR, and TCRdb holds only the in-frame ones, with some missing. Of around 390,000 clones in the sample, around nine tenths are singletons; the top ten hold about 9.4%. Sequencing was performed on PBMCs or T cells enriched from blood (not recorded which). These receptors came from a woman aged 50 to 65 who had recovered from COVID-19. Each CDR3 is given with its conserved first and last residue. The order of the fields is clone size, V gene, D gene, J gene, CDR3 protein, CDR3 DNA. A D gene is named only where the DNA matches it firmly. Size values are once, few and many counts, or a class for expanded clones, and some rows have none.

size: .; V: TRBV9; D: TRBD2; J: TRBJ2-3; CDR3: CASSDRAGGRPDTQYF; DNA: TGTGCCAGCAGCGATCGAGCGGGGGGGCGGCCAGATACGCAGTATTTT
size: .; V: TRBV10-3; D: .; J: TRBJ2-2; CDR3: CAIEGEGTGELFF; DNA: TGTGCCATCGAAGGGGAAGGCACCGGGGAGCTGTTTTTT
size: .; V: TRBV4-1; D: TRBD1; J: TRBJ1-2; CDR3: CASSHSLTGGPSNYGYTF; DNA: TGCGCCAGCAGCCATTCCCTTACAGGGGGGCCGTCTAACTATGGCTACACCTTC
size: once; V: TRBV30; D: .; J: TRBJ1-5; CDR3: CAWSGPNNQPQHF; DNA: TGTGCCTGGTCAGGGCCGAACAATCAGCCCCAGCATTTT
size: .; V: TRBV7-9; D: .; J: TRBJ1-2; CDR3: CASSLALLGDSYGYTF; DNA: TGTGCCAGCAGCTTAGCCCTTTTAGGGGATAGCTATGGCTACACCTTC
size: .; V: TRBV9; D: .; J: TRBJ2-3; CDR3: CASSAQDGPDTQYF; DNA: TGTGCCAGCAGCGCACAGGACGGACCAGATACGCAGTATTTT
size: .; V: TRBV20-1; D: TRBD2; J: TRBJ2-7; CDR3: CSASAPERGAYEQYF; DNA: TGCAGTGCTAGTGCGCCCGAGCGGGGGGCCTACGAGCAGTACTTC
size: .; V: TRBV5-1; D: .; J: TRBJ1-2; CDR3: CASSLSGPRDGYTF; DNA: TGCGCCAGCAGCTTGAGCGGACCCCGGGATGGCTACACCTTC
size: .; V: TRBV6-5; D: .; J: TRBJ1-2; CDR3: CASSKQGFDGYTF; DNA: TGTGCCAGCAGTAAACAGGGTTTCGATGGCTACACCTTC
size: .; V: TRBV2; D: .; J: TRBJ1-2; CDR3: CASGELYGYTF; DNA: TGTGCCAGCGGAGAATTGTATGGCTACACCTTC
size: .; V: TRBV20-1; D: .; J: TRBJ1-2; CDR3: CSAMPGSSSTF; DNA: TGCAGTGCTATGCCGGGATCTTCAAGCACCTTC
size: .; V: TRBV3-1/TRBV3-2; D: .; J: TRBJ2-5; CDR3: CASSQDPEGRQETQYF; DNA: TGTGCCAGCAGCCAAGACCCTGAGGGGAGGCAAGAGACCCAGTACTTC
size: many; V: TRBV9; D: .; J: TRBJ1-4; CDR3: CASSVGPATNEKLFF; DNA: TGTGCCAGCAGCGTAGGTCCAGCAACTAATGAAAAACTGTTTTTT
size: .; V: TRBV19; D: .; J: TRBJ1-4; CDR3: CASDGQDNEKLFF; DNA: TGTGCCTCTGATGGGCAGGATAATGAAAAACTGTTTTTT
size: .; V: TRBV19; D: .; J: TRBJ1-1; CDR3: CASSVAAGLNTEAFF; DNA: TGTGCCAGTAGTGTCGCCGCTGGGCTGAACACTGAAGCTTTCTTT
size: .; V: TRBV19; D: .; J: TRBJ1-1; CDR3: CASSIEGRQEAFF; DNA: TGTGCCAGTAGTATAGAGGGGAGGCAGGAAGCTTTCTTT
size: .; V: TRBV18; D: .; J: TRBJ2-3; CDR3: CASSPLAERSTDTQYF; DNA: TGTGCCAGCTCACCACTGGCGGAGAGAAGCACAGATACGCAGTATTTT
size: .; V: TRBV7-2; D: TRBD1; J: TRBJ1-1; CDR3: CASSFETGGAFF; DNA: TGTGCCAGCAGCTTCGAGACAGGGGGAGCTTTCTTT
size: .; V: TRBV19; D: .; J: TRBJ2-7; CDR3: CASSYRVSYEQYF; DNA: TGTGCCAGTAGTTACAGGGTCTCCTACGAGCAGTACTTC
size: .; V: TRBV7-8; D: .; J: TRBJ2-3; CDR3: CASRDTDTQYF; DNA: TGTGCCAGCCGAGATACAGATACGCAGTATTTT
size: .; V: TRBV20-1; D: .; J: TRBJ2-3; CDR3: CSAIGLETQYF; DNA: TGCAGTGCCATAGGCCTAGAGACGCAGTATTTT
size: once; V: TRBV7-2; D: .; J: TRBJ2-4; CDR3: CASSLASGKGHIQYF; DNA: TGTGCCAGCAGCCTAGCTTCAGGAAAGGGGCACATTCAGTACTTC
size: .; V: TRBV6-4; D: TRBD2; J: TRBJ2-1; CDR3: CASSDSRASGGARNEQFF; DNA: TGTGCCAGCAGTGACTCGAGAGCTAGCGGGGGGGCGAGGAATGAGCAGTTCTTC
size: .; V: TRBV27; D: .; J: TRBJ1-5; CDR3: CASREISSNQPQHF; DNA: TGTGCCAGCAGAGAGATATCTAGCAATCAGCCCCAGCATTTT
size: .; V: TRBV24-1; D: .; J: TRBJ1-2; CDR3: CATSDSVFYGYTF; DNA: TGTGCCACCAGTGATTCCGTTTTTTATGGCTACACCTTC
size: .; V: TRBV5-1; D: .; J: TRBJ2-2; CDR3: CASSLQGEELFF; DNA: TGCGCCAGCAGCTTGCAGGGTGAGGAGCTGTTTTTT
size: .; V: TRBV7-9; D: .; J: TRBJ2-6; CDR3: CASSPQGSGANVLTF; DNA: TGTGCCAGCAGCCCACAGGGCTCTGGGGCCAACGTCCTGACTTTC
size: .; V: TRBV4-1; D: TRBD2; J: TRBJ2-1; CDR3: CASSQSPGGGRDNEQFF; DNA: TGCGCCAGCAGCCAATCCCCGGGGGGGGGAAGGGACAATGAGCAGTTCTTC
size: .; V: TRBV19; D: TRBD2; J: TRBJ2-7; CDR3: CASSTSGLAGGDSYEQYF; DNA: TGTGCCAGTAGTACATCGGGACTAGCGGGGGGCGACTCCTACGAGCAGTACTTC
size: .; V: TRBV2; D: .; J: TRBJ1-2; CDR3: CASSEYRDGGYTF; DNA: TGTGCCAGCAGTGAGTACAGGGATGGTGGCTACACCTTC
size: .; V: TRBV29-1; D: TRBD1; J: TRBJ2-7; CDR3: CSVGTGTYEQYF; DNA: TGCAGCGTGGGGACAGGTACCTACGAGCAGTACTTC
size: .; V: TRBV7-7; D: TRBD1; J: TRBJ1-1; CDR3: CASSSGQQTTEAFF; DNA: TGTGCTAGCAGCTCGGGACAGCAAACGACTGAAGCTTTCTTT
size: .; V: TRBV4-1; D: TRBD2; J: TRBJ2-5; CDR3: CASSRGLAGGLETQYF; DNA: TGCGCCAGCAGCCGGGGACTAGCGGGGGGGCTGGAGACCCAGTACTTC
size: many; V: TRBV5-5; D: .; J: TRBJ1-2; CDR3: CASSQANYGYTF; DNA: TGTGCCAGCAGTCAGGCTAACTATGGCTACACCTTC
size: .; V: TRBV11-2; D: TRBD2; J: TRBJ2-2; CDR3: CASSLDTSGGNTGELFF; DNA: TGTGCCAGCAGCTTAGATACTAGCGGGGGAAATACCGGGGAGCTGTTTTTT
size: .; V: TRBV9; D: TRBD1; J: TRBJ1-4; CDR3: CASSVGDRANEKLFF; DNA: TGTGCCAGCAGCGTGGGGGACAGGGCTAATGAAAAACTGTTTTTT
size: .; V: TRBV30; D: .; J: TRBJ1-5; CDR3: CASSWEGTLQPQHF; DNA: TGTGCCTCCAGTTGGGAGGGGACGTTACAGCCCCAGCATTTT
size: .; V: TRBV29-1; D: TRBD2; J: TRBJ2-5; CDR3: CSVVLAEETQYF; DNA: TGCAGCGTTGTCCTAGCGGAAGAGACCCAGTACTTC
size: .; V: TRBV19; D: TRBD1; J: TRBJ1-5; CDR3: CASSTNLGQGAGQPQHF; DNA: TGTGCCAGTAGTACCAACCTCGGACAGGGGGCTGGGCAGCCCCAGCATTTT
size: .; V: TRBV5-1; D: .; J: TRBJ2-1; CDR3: CASSLGQANNEQFF; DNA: TGCGCCAGCAGCTTGGGACAGGCTAACAATGAGCAGTTCTTC
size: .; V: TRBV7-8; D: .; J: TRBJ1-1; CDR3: CASSSWGRENTEAFF; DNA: TGTGCCAGCAGCTCGTGGGGGAGGGAGAACACTGAAGCTTTCTTT
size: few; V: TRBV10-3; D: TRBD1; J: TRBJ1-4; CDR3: CAIRGTVNEKLFF; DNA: TGTGCCATCAGGGGGACAGTTAATGAAAAACTGTTTTTT
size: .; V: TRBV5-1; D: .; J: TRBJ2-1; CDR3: CASSLDRSSYNEQFF; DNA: TGCGCCAGCAGCTTGGATAGAAGCTCCTACAATGAGCAGTTCTTC
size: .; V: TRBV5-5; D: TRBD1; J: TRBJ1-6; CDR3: CASRSDRAANSPLHF; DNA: TGTGCCAGCAGGTCGGACAGGGCGGCCAATTCACCCCTCCACTTT
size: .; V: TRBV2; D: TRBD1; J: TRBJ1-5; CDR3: CASRALGTGFNQPQHF; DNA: TGTGCCAGCAGAGCCCTCGGGACAGGGTTCAATCAGCCCCAGCATTTT
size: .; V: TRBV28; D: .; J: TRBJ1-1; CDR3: CASSPRNPEGFF; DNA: TGTGCCAGCAGCCCCCGGAACCCGGAGGGCTTCTTT
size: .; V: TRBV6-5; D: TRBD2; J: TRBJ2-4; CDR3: CASASGLGDKNIQYF; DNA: TGTGCCAGCGCTAGCGGGCTAGGGGACAAAAACATTCAGTACTTC
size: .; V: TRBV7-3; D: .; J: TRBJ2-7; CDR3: CASSLTGQGFYEQYF; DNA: TGTGCCAGCAGTTTAACGGGGCAGGGGTTTTACGAGCAGTACTTC
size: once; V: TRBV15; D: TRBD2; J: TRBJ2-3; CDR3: CATSRDSVLAGGPLRASTDTQYF; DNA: TGTGCCACCAGCAGAGATTCCGTACTAGCGGGGGGTCCTTTACGCGCTAGCACAGATACGCAGTATTTT
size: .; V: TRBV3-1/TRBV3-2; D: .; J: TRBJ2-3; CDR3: CASSQVSRAPDTQYF; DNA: TGTGCCAGCAGCCAAGTGAGCAGGGCCCCAGATACGCAGTATTTT
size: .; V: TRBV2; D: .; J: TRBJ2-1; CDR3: CASSEQVGSYNEQFF; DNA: TGTGCCAGCAGTGAACAGGTTGGGTCCTACAATGAGCAGTTCTTC
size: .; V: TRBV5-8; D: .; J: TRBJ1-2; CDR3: CASTWRTSVGYTF; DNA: TGTGCCAGCACTTGGCGGACTAGTGTTGGCTACACCTTC
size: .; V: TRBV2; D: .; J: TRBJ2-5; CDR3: CASSPRGGPETQYF; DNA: TGTGCCAGCAGCCCGAGGGGGGGACCCGAGACCCAGTACTTC
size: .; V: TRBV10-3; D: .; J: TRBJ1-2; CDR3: CAISESRGREAGGYTF; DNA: TGTGCCATCAGTGAGTCGAGGGGCAGGGAGGCTGGTGGCTACACCTTC
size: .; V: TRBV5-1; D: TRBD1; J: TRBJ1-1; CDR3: CASSLGTGVTEAFF; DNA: TGCGCCAGCAGCTTGGGGACAGGGGTAACTGAAGCTTTCTTT